The 7 T cell receptor beta chains presented below share a single source sample, sequenced in a study of beta chain features in type 1 diabetes. The whole isolated RNA underwent reverse transcription, so sequencing captured expressed TCRB transcripts. The method was immunoSEQ multiplex PCR; TCRdb's version includes in-frame clones alone and lacks a portion of them. Counted here are 350,000 to 400,000 clones, over 10% occurring once; the ten biggest clones make up 0.01%. Findings and limits, study-wide: Significant though moderate, a shortening of TCRB CDR3s appeared in all four CD4+ subsets of Type 1 diabetes patients.

Their antigens remain unidentified. Sequencing was performed on naive CD4+ T cells from blood. The receptors stem from a woman between 18 and 30 years old with type 1 diabetes.

This clone was observed a handful of times. V is TRBV7-9 and J is TRBJ1-2, with no clear D. Trimming removed 2 bases from V and 12 bases from J, with 16 bases in between. The CDR3 is made up of 13 amino acids. Germline CDR1 reads SEHNR; CDR2 reads FQNEAQ (reference sequence). The CDR3 sequence: CASSLSPTRPDTF. The CDR3 DNA sequence: TGTGCCAGCAGCTTATCCCCCACCCGCCCAGACACCTTC.

This clone was seen a few times. The chain links TRBV7-2 to TRBJ2-1; TRBD2 matches at 15 bases. Germline trimming cut 6 bases from V and 0 bases from J; bases unmatched to any gene: 6. CDR1 SGHTA and CDR2 FQGNSA come from the germline V gene. The CDR3 totals 18 residues. CDR3 protein: CASRPGLAGGPSYNEQFF. As DNA, the CDR3 is TGTGCCAGCAGGCCGGGACTAGCGGGGGGACCCTCCTACAATGAGCAGTTCTTC.

The genes are TRBV5-4 and TRBJ2-1; D is possibly TRBD1 (6 bases). There are 16 residues in the CDR3. Per germline, CDR1 SGHNT and CDR2 YYREEE (reference sequence). V lost 4 bases, J lost 8 bases, and 22 bases lay in between. The CDR3 sequence is CASSPEWGPRTDEQFF. CDR3 coding DNA: TGTGCCAGCAGCCCTGAGTGGGGGCCCAGGACGGATGAGCAGTTCTTC.

This clone was detected only a few times. The rearrangement uses TRBV11-2 and TRBJ1-2; TRBD1 agrees at 7 bases. This CDR3 is built from 16 residues. Germline trimming cut 6 bases from V and 1 base from J; bases unmatched to any gene: 11. Germline assignment: CDR1 SGHAT and CDR2 FQNNGV. CDR3 in DNA: TGTGCCAGCAGAAGCTACCGGGACAGCTTTAACTATGGCTACACCTTC. It codes for CASRSYRDSFNYGYTF.

This chain joins TRBV7-2 and TRBJ2-3, with TRBD2 identical over 7 bases. V lost 5 bases to trimming and J lost 1 base; unmatched junction nucleotides: 6. The CDR3 spans 15 residues. From germline, CDR1 is SGHTA and CDR2 FQGNSA. CDR3 nucleotide sequence: TGTGCCAGCAGCCCCCAAACTAGCGGCACAGATACGCAGTATTTT. Translating it yields CASSPQTSGTDTQYF.

This clone was picked up a small number of times. This chain joins TRBV9 and TRBJ2-5; tentative D call: TRBD2 (5 bases). Trimming left V 4 bases short and J 3 bases short, with 13 bases between. The CDR3 consists of 14 residues. The germline CDR1 and CDR2 sequences are SGDLS and YYNGEE. The CDR3 reads CASSTGLLKETQYF. Written as DNA, the CDR3 is TGTGCCAGCAGCACCGGACTCCTAAAAGAGACCCAGTACTTC.

This clone has a handful of counts. This chain uses TRBV7-9 with TRBJ2-7, with D possibly being TRBD1 (5 bases). In germline, CDR1 is SEHNR, CDR2 FQNEAQ (reference sequence). This CDR3 region has 13 residues. Between the trimmed V and J ends, which lost 5 bases and 1 base, there was a span of 9 bases. CDR3 residues: CASSKTASYEQYF. In nucleotides, the CDR3 is TGTGCCAGCAGCAAGACAGCGTCCTACGAGCAGTACTTC.